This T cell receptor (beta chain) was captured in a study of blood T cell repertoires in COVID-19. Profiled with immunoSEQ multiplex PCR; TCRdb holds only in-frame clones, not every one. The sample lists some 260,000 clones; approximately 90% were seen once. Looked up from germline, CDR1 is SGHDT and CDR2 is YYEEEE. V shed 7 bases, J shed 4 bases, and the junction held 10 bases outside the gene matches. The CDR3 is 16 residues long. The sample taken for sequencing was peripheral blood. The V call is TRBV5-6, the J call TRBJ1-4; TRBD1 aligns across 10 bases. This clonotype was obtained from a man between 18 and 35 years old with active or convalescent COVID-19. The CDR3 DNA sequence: TGTGCCAGCGGCCGACAGGGGGCCGCCCTTAATGAAAAACTGTTTTTT. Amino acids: CASGRQGAALNEKLFF.